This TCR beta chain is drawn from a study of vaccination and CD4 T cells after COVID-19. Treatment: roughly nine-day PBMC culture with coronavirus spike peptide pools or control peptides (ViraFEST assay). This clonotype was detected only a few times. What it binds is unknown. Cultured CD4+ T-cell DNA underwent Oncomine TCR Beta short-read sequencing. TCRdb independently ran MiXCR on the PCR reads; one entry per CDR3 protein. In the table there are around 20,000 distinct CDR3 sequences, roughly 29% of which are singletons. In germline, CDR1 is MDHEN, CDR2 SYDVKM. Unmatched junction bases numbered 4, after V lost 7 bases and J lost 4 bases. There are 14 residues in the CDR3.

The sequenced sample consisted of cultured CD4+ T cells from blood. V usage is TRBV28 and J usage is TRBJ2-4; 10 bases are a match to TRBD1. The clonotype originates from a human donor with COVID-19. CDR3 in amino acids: CASTRGQGKNIQYF. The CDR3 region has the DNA TGTGCCAGCACCCGGGGACAGGGGAAAAACATTCAGTACTTC.